This TCR beta chain was retrieved from a study of OX40 agonist ivuxolimab in advanced cancers. Study-wide context: Clinicians treated patients with ivuxolimab, an agonistic anti-OX40 (CD134) antibody.

Germline assignment: CDR1 LNHDA and CDR2 SQIVND (reference sequence). The CDR3 runs to 15 residues. The germline V and J ends were trimmed by 1 base and 3 bases, with 9 bases remaining between them. Some clones are missing from TCRdb's copy, which holds only in-frame ones; the method was immunoSEQ multiplex PCR. The profile shows some 50,000 clones, around 87% of them singletons. The sequenced sample was CD4+ or CD8+ T cells sorted from blood, obtained in a trial of the OX40 agonist ivuxolimab. This TCR derives from an adult with an advanced solid tumor such as melanoma, head and neck, liver or kidney cancer. The chain carries TRBV19 and TRBJ1-4; D may be TRBD1 (5 bases). The CDR3 DNA reads as TGTGCCAGTAGTATAGGGAACAGGCCTAATGAAAAACTGTTTTTT. This encodes CASSIGNRPNEKLFF.